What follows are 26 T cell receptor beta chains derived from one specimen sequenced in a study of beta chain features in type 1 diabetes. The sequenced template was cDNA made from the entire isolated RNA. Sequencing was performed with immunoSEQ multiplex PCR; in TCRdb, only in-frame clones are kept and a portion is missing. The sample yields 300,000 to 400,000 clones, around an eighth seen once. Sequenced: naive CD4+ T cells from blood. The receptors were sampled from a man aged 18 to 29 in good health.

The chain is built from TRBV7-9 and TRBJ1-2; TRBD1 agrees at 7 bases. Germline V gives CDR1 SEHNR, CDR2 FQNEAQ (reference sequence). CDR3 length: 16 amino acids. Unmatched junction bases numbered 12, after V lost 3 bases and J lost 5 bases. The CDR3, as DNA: TGTGCCAGCAGCTTCCCCTTCACACAGGGGAGGTATGGCTACACCTTC. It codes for CASSFPFTQGRYGYTF.

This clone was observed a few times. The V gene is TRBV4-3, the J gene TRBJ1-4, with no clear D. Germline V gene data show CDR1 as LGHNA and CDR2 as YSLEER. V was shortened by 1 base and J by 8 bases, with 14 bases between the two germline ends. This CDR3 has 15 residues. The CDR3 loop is CASSQALGRPEKLFF. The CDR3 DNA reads TGCGCCAGCAGCCAAGCCCTGGGCCGCCCGGAAAAACTGTTTTTT.

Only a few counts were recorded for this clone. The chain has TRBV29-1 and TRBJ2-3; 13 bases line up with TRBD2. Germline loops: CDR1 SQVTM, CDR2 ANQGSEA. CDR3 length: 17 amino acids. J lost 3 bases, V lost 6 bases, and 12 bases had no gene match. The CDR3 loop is CSVAGTSGILGTDTQYF. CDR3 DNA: TGCAGCGTAGCCGGGACTAGCGGGATTTTAGGGACAGATACGCAGTATTTT.

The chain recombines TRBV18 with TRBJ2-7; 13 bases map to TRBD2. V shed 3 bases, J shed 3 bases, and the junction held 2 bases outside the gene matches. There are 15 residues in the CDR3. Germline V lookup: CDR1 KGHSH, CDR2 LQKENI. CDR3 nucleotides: TGTGCCAGCTCACCTGGGACTAGCGGGAACTACGAGCAGTACTTC. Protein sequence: CASSPGTSGNYEQYF.

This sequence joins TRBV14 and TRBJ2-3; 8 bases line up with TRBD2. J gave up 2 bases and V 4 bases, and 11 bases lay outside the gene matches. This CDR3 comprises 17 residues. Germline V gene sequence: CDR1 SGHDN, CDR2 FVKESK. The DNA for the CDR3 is TGTGCCAGCAGCCCTGGGGGTGGAGCGGGGGCCACAGATACGCAGTATTTT. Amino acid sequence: CASSPGGGAGATDTQYF.

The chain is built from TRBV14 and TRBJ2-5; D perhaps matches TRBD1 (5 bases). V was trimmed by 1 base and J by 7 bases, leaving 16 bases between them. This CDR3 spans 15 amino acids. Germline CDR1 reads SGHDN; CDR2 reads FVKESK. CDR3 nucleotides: TGTGCCAGCAGCCAAGTCAGCCAGGGCCCACGGACCCAGTACTTC. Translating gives CASSQVSQGPRTQYF.

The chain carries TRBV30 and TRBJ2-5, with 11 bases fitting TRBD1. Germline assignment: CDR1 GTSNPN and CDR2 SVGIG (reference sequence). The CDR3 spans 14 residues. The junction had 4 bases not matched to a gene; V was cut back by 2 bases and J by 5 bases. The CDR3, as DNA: TGTGCCTGGAGTCAGGACAGGGGGCTGGAGACCCAGTACTTC. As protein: CAWSQDRGLETQYF.

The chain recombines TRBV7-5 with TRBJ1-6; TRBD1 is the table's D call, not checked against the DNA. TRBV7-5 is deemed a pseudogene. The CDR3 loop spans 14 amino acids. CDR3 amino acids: CASSSDRMNSPLHF. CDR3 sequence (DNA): TGTGCCAGCAGCTCGGACAGGATGAATTCACCCCTCCACTTT.

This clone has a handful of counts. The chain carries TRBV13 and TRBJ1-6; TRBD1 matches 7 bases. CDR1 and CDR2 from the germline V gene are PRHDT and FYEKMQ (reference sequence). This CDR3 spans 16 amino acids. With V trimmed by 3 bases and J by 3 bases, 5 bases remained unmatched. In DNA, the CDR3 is TGTGCCAGCAGCTTCATGAGACAGGGCTATAATTCACCCCTCCACTTT. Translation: CASSFMRQGYNSPLHF.

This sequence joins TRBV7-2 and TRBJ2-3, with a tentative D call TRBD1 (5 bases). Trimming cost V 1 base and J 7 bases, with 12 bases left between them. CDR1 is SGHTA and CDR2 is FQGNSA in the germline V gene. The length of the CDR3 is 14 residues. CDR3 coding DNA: TGTGCCAGCAGCTTAGGAACAGGTTTGAATACGCAGTATTTT. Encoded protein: CASSLGTGLNTQYF. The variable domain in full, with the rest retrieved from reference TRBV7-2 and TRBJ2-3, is GAGVSQSPSNKVTEKGKDVELRCDPISGHTALYWYRQSLGQGLEFLIYFQGNSAPDKSGLPSDRFSAERTGGSVSTLTIQRTQQEDSAVYLCASSLGTGLNTQYFGPGTRLTVL.

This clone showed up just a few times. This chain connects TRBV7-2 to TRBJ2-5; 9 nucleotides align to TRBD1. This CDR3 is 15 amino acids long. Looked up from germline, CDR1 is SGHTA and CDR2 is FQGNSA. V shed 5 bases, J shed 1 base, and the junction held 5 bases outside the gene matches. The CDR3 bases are TGTGCCAGCAGCCAAGGGGGACAGGGCCAAGAGACCCAGTACTTC. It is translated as CASSQGGQGQETQYF.

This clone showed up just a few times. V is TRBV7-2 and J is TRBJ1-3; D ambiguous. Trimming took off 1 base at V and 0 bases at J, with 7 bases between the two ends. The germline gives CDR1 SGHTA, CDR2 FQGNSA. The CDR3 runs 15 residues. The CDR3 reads CASSLDRSSGNTIYF. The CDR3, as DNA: TGTGCCAGCAGCTTAGACCGGAGCTCTGGAAACACCATATATTTT.

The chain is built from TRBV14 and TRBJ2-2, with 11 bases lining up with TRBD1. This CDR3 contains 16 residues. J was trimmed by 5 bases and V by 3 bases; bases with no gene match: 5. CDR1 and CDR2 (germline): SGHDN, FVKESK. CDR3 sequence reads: CASSQEGQGETGELFF. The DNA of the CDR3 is TGTGCCAGCAGCCAGGAGGGACAGGGGGAGACCGGGGAGCTGTTTTTT. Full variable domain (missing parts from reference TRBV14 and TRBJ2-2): EAGVTQFPSHSVIEKGQTVTLRCDPISGHDNLYWYRRVMGKEIKFLLHFVKESKQDESGMPNNRFLAERTGGTYSTLKVQPAELEDSGVYFCASSQEGQGETGELFFGEGSRLTVL.

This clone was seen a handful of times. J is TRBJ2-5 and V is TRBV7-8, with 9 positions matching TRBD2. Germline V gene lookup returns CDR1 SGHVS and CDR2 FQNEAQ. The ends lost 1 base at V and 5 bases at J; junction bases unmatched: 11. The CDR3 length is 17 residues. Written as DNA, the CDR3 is TGTGCCAGCAGCTTAGTGGGACTAGCTAGGGGACGGGAGACCCAGTACTTC. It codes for CASSLVGLARGRETQYF.

This chain's CDR3 is CASSTEPYEQYF. In DNA form, the CDR3 reads TGTGCCAGTAGTACAGAGCCCTACGAGCAGTACTTC. The chain is built from TRBV19 and TRBJ2-5; D call uncertain. The J call may be faulty, since TRBJ2-7 better matches the DNA end. The germline V gene encodes CDR1 LNHDA and CDR2 SQIVND (reference sequence). The CDR3 has 12 residues.

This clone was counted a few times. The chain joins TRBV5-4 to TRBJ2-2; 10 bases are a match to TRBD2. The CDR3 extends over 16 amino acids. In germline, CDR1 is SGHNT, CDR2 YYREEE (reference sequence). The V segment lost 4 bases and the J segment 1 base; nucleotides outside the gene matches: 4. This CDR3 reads CASSGGLAENTGELFF. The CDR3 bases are TGTGCCAGCAGCGGTGGACTAGCGGAGAACACCGGGGAGCTGTTTTTT.

CDR3 loop: CASRGQGYTGELFF. CDR3 bases: TGTGCCAGTAGGGGACAGGGTTACACCGGGGAGCTGTTTTTT. V is TRBV19 and J is TRBJ2-2, with 9 positions matching TRBD1. Germline loops: CDR1 LNHDA, CDR2 SQIVND (reference sequence). The CDR3 contains 14 residues. The junction had 2 bases not matched to a gene; V was cut back by 6 bases and J by 3 bases.

The CDR3: CAWSVGGEYGYTF. CDR3 DNA sequence: TGTGCCTGGAGTGTTGGGGGCGAGTATGGCTACACCTTC. The chain has TRBV30 and TRBJ1-2; tentatively, D is TRBD1 (6 bases). Germline lookup yields CDR1 GTSNPN and CDR2 SVGIG (reference sequence). Between the trimmed V and J ends, which lost 0 bases and 5 bases, there was a span of 10 bases. The CDR3 totals 13 residues. Full variable domain (rest looked up from reference TRBV30 and TRBJ1-2): SQTIHQWPATLVQPVGSPLSLECTVEGTSNPNLYWYRQAAGRGLQLLFYSVGIGQISSEVPQNLSASRPQDRQFILSSKKLLLSDSGFYLCAWSVGGEYGYTFGSGTRLTVV.

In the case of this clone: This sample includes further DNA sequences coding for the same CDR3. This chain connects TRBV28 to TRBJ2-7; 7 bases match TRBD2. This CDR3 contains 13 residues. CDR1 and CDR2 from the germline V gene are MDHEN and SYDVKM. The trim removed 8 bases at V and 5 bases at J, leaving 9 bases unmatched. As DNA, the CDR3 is TGTGCCAGCTCCCCGGGAGGATTGGACGAGCAGTACTTC. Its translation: CASSPGGLDEQYF.

The CDR3 here is CASSFLGAGGRNEQFF. CDR3 nucleotide sequence: TGTGCCAGCAGTTTTCTCGGGGCAGGGGGCAGGAATGAGCAGTTCTTC. This chain joins TRBV28 and TRBJ2-1, with 8 bases that match TRBD1. The germline gives CDR1 MDHEN, CDR2 SYDVKM. This CDR3 is built from 16 residues. J lost 7 bases, V lost 3 bases, and 11 bases had no gene match.

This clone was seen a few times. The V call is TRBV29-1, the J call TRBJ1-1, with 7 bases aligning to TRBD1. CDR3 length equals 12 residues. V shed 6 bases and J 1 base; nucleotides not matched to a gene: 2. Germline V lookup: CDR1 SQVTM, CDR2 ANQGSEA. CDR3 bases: TGCAGCGTCCAGGGGGGGAACACTGAAGCTTTCTTT. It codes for CSVQGGNTEAFF.

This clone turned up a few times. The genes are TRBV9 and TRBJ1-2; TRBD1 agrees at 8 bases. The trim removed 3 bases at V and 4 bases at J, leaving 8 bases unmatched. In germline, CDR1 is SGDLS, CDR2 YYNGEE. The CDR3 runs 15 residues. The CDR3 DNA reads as TGTGCCAGCAGCGCGGGACAGGCCGCGAGCTATGGCTACACCTTC. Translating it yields CASSAGQAASYGYTF.

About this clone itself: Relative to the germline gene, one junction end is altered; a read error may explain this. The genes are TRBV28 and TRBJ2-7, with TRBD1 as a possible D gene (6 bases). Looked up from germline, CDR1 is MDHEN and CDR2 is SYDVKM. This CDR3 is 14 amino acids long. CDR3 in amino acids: CASSLQGPSHEQYF. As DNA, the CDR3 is TGTGCCAGCAGTTTACAGGGGCCCTCCCACGAGCAGTACTTC.

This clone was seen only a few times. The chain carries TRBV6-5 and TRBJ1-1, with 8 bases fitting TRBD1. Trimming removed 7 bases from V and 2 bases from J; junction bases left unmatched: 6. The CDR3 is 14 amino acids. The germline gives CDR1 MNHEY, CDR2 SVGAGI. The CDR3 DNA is TGTGCCAGCACTCCGGACAGGGTAAACACTGAAGCTTTCTTT. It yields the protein CASTPDRVNTEAFF.

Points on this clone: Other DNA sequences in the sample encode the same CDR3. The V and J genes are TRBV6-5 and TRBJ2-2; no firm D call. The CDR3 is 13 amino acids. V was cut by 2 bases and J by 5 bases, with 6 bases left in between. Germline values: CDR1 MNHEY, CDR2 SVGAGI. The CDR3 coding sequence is TGTGCCAGCAGTTACCCCGGGACCGGGGAGCTGTTTTTT. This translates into CASSYPGTGELFF.

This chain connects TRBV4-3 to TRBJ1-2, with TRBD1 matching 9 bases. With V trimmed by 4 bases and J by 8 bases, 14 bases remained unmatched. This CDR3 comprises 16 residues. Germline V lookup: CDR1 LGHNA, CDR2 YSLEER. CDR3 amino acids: CASSRGIGQGSYGYTF. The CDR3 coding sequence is TGCGCCAGCAGCCGCGGAATTGGACAGGGGTCCTACGGCTACACCTTC.